Below are 30 T cell receptor beta chains sequenced from a single sample in a study of metastatic and nonmetastatic thyroid tumors (dated by TCRdb to about 2020). Library preparation used PCR. The listed sequencing device is Illumina HiSeq 4000. TCRdb reprocessed the public reads (quality trimming at Q25 with fastp, clone calling with MiXCR) and kept in-frame beta chains. Within this sample are about 69,000 clones, with 12% to 15% of them counted one time only. Over 6.5% of the sample comes from the top ten. None of the patients had been given any treatment before thyroid surgery. The specimen sequenced was blood. Receptors were obtained from a male donor with papillary thyroid cancer or a benign thyroid nodule (not recorded which). Some clones in this sample may be carry-over from other donors' samples.

This clone was seen many times. The chain is built from TRBV2 and TRBJ1-1, with TRBD1 matching 9 bases. The germline gives CDR1 SNHLY, CDR2 FYNNEI. V lost 6 bases, J lost 4 bases, and 12 bases stayed unmatched. The CDR3 is made up of 16 amino acids. The CDR3 spells CASRREQGAGITEAFF. The CDR3 coding sequence is TGTGCCAGCAGACGAGAACAGGGGGCCGGGATCACTGAAGCTTTCTTT.

V usage is TRBV11-2 and J usage is TRBJ1-2; D might be TRBD1 (6 bases). There are 16 residues in the CDR3. Germline V gene sequence: CDR1 SGHAT, CDR2 FQNNGV. With 2 bases removed from V and 2 bases from J, the gap between germline ends came to 15 bases. The CDR3 DNA follows: TGTGCCAGCAGCTTATGGGCCGGGGGCGCGAACTATGGCTACACCTTC. Translated, it gives CASSLWAGGANYGYTF.

This clone came up a few times. The chain uses TRBV6-5 and TRBJ1-6; weak D call: TRBD1 (6 bases). The germline CDR1 and CDR2 sequences are MNHEY and SVGAGI. The CDR3 length is 18 residues. Trimming shortened V by 2 bases and J by 7 bases, and 21 bases separated the two germline ends. The CDR3 loop reads CASSYRGGVSQTNSPLHF. The CDR3 DNA follows: TGTGCCAGCAGTTACAGAGGGGGGGTCAGCCAGACAAATTCACCCCTCCACTTT.

The sample holds many counts of this clone. DNA for the CDR3: TGTGCCAGCAGCTTAAGTGTGGGAGTGGGTAGCACAGATACGCAGTATTTT. It translates to CASSLSVGVGSTDTQYF. The V call is TRBV11-2, the J call TRBJ2-3; a possible D gene is TRBD2 (5 bases). The CDR3 extends over 17 amino acids. With 2 bases removed from V and 0 bases from J, the gap between germline ends came to 15 bases. Germline lookup yields CDR1 SGHAT and CDR2 FQNNGV.

The rearrangement links TRBV6-6 to TRBJ1-6; possibly TRBD1 for D (5 bases). CDR1 MNHNY and CDR2 SVGAGI come from the germline V gene (reference sequence). V lost 2 bases to trimming and J lost 6 bases, with 5 bases between them. This CDR3 spans 13 amino acids. The CDR3 region is CASSYRGNSPLHF. The CDR3 DNA sequence: TGTGCCAGCAGTTACAGGGGTAATTCACCCCTCCACTTT.

At least ten counts were recorded for this clone. The identical CDR3 is also encoded by other nucleotide sequences in the sample. The CDR3 here is CASSLEGQETQYF. For the CDR3, the DNA is TGCGCCAGCAGCTTGGAAGGACAAGAGACCCAGTACTTC. The chain has TRBV5-1 and TRBJ2-5; D not certain. The CDR3 loop spans 13 amino acids. From germline, CDR1 is SGHRS and CDR2 YFSETQ. Trimming cost V 0 bases and J 2 bases, with 5 bases left between them.

This clone was counted ten times or more. The V gene is TRBV5-1, the J gene TRBJ2-1, with 10 nucleotides matching TRBD2. Trimming removed 4 bases from V and 7 bases from J; junction bases left unmatched: 8. The germline V gene encodes CDR1 SGHRS and CDR2 YFSETQ. This CDR3 is built from 15 residues. The CDR3 sequence is CASSLSGRAGNEQFF. The CDR3 nucleotides are TGCGCCAGCAGCCTCAGCGGGAGGGCCGGAAATGAGCAGTTCTTC.

The J gene is TRBJ1-1, the V gene TRBV29-1, with TRBD1 matching 8 bases. V gave up 8 bases and J gave up 8 bases; unmatched junction bases: 7. From germline, CDR1 is SQVTM and CDR2 ANQGSEA. This CDR3 has 11 amino acids. Here the CDR3 reads CSTGTGLEAFF. CDR3 coding DNA: TGCAGCACCGGGACAGGTCTAGAAGCTTTCTTT.

The chain links TRBV20-1 to TRBJ2-2; D is perhaps TRBD1 (5 bases). This CDR3 comprises 13 residues. Germline-derived CDR1 and CDR2 are DFQATT and SNEGSKA (reference sequence). The V end was cut by 7 bases, the J end by 5 bases, with 14 bases between. The CDR3 protein is CSVGDSTTGELFF. CDR3 bases: TGCAGTGTAGGCGACAGCACGACCGGGGAGCTGTTTTTT.

Turning to this clone: Other DNA sequences in the same sample also yield this CDR3. The V gene is TRBV6-1, the J gene TRBJ2-7, with a tentative D call TRBD1 (6 bases). The ends were cut back, 6 bases at V and 1 base at J, with 13 bases in the middle. The CDR3 has 14 residues. CDR1 and CDR2 (germline): MNHNS, SASEGT. Written as DNA, the CDR3 is TGTGCCAGCAGGCACAGGACAGTATCCTACGAGCAGTACTTC. It translates to CASRHRTVSYEQYF.

This rearrangement joins TRBV19 to TRBJ2-2; D call uncertain. The CDR3 is made up of 14 amino acids. Germline V lookup: CDR1 LNHDA, CDR2 SQIVND (reference sequence). The V gene lost 6 bases and the J gene lost 1 base, with 9 bases spanning the gap. The CDR3 loop is CASRDGQNTGELFF. The CDR3 DNA reads TGTGCCAGTAGGGACGGGCAGAACACCGGGGAGCTGTTTTTT.

This clone was observed a handful of times. The V gene is TRBV6-2 or TRBV6-3, the J gene TRBJ2-1; 8 bases line up with TRBD2. The ends lost 5 bases at V and 1 base at J; junction bases unmatched: 16. The CDR3 is 19 residues long. The germline CDR1 and CDR2 sequences are MNHEY and SVGEGT. CDR3 DNA: TGTGCCAGCAGTCTCCTGGAACTAGCGGTAGAAGTGTCCTACAATGAGCAGTTCTTC. It yields the protein CASSLLELAVEVSYNEQFF.

This clone was seen many times. The gene calls are TRBV7-9 and TRBJ2-7, with 7 bases aligning to TRBD1. With V trimmed by 3 bases and J by 6 bases, 5 bases remained unmatched. CDR3 length equals 13 residues. Germline CDR1 reads SEHNR; CDR2 reads FQNEAQ (reference sequence). DNA of the CDR3: TGTGCCAGCAGCTTGGGACAGTTGAGCGAGCAGTACTTC. Protein: CASSLGQLSEQYF.

This clone appeared many times. CDR3 sequence reads: CASSLSQGWSTDTQYF. The CDR3 region has the DNA TGTGCCAGCAGTTTATCCCAGGGGTGGAGCACAGATACGCAGTATTTT. The chain employs TRBV27 and TRBJ2-3; TRBD1 might be the D (6 bases). Deletions cut 0 bases from V and 0 bases from J, with 10 bases between. The CDR3 covers 16 residues. Germline V gives CDR1 MNHEY, CDR2 SMNVEV (reference sequence).

The table lists this clone with many counts. The chain uses TRBV3-1 and TRBJ2-5; tentative D call: TRBD1 (8 bases). The CDR3 covers 15 residues. With 3 bases removed from V and 4 bases from J, the gap between germline ends came to 15 bases. The germline gives CDR1 LGHDT, CDR2 YNNKEL (reference sequence). The CDR3 sequence: CASSHPGGGGETQYF. CDR3 DNA sequence: TGTGCCAGCAGCCACCCAGGGGGCGGGGGAGAGACCCAGTACTTC.

This clone was detected a few times. At one of its ends the junction is not consistent with the germline gene, which may arise from a read error. This chain joins TRBV6-1 and TRBJ1-2, with 7 bases matching TRBD1. This CDR3 has 16 amino acids. Germline assignment: CDR1 MNHNS and CDR2 SASEGT. The CDR3 nucleotides read TGTGCCAACAGTGATCCGCCCCAATCAGCTAAAGGGGGCTGCACCTTC. Residues: CANSDPPQSAKGGCTF.

This clone was counted many times. Other DNA sequences in the same sample also yield this CDR3. V is TRBV5-4 and J is TRBJ1-2; TRBD1 is a possible D gene (5 bases). V lost 3 bases, J lost 2 bases, and 11 bases lay in between. From germline, CDR1 is SGHNT and CDR2 YYREEE (reference sequence). This CDR3 is built from 14 residues. CDR3 protein: CASSSLGGNYGYTF. DNA of the CDR3: TGTGCCAGCAGCTCCCTGGGGGGAAACTATGGCTACACCTTC.

This clone has a count of ten or more. The chain joins TRBV10-3 to TRBJ1-4, with a tentative D call TRBD1 (6 bases). Per the germline V gene, CDR1 is ENHRY and CDR2 is SYGVKD. This CDR3 comprises 13 residues. V lost 7 bases, J lost 7 bases, and 13 bases lay in between. CDR3 in amino acids: CAITTGQGEKLFF. CDR3 nucleotide sequence: TGTGCCATCACTACAGGGCAAGGTGAAAAACTGTTTTTT.

This sequence joins TRBV5-4 and TRBJ2-5, with 7 bases fitting TRBD1. Germline assignment: CDR1 SGHNT and CDR2 YYREEE (reference sequence). The CDR3 has 16 residues. The junction had 14 bases not matched to a gene; V was cut back by 7 bases and J by 2 bases. CDR3 in amino acids: CASGSIHPGQQETQYF. The CDR3 bases are TGTGCCAGCGGCTCGATACATCCGGGACAGCAAGAGACCCAGTACTTC.

This clone occurred many times. This sequence joins TRBV14 and TRBJ2-7; D might be TRBD1 or TRBD2, each matching 5 bases. The V gene's germline CDR1 is SGHDN and CDR2 FVKESK. V lost 1 base, J lost 6 bases, and 10 bases lay in between. The CDR3 loop spans 13 amino acids. The CDR3, as DNA: TGTGCCAGCAGCCAAGTAAAGGGGAGCGAGCAGTACTTC. Translation gives CASSQVKGSEQYF.

This clone was seen repeatedly, ten times or more. The CDR3 reads CASTHEPSYNEQFF. The CDR3 nucleotides are TGTGCCAGCACCCACGAGCCCTCCTACAATGAGCAGTTCTTC. J is TRBJ2-1 and V is TRBV9; D uncertain. This CDR3 is built from 14 residues. Germline CDR1 reads SGDLS; CDR2 reads YYNGEE. Trimming took off 6 bases at V and 0 bases at J, with 10 bases between the two ends. The variable domain in full, completed from reference TRBV9 and TRBJ2-1, reads DSGVTQTPKHLITATGQRVTLRCSPRSGDLSVYWYQQSLDQGLQFLIQYYNGEERAKGNILERFSAQQFPDLHSELNLSSLELGDSALYFCASTHEPSYNEQFFGPGTRLTVL.

This clone was counted many times. The V gene is TRBV29-1, the J gene TRBJ1-2, with D uncertain. This CDR3 has 13 amino acids. Germline loops: CDR1 SQVTM, CDR2 ANQGSEA. The ends were cut back, 3 bases at V and 4 bases at J, with 12 bases in the middle. CDR3 protein: CSVDSPIAYGYTF. CDR3 sequence (DNA): TGCAGCGTTGACAGTCCCATTGCCTATGGCTACACCTTC. Filled out from reference TRBV29-1 and TRBJ1-2, the complete variable domain reads SAVISQKPSRDICQRGTSLTIQCQVDSQVTMMFWYRQQPGQSLTLIATANQGSEATYESGFVIDKFPISRPNLTFSTLTVSNMSPEDSSIYLCSVDSPIAYGYTFGSGTRLTVV.

In its sample, this clone was seen many times. The chain employs TRBV4-1 and TRBJ1-4, with 9 bases aligning to TRBD1. CDR1 and CDR2 (germline): MGHRA, YSYEKL. The length of the CDR3 is 16 residues. V shed 1 base and J 8 bases; nucleotides not matched to a gene: 8. CDR3 sequence: CASSQVQGATGEKLFF. DNA of the CDR3: TGCGCCAGCAGCCAAGTACAGGGGGCAACGGGGGAAAAACTGTTTTTT.

This clone was seen at least ten times. This chain connects TRBV30 to TRBJ2-7, with D maybe TRBD2 (6 bases). This CDR3 is built from 12 residues. V shed 7 bases and J shed 3 bases, with 13 bases lying between them. The germline V gene has CDR1 GTSNPN and CDR2 SVGIG (reference sequence). The CDR3 loop is CASSGGYYEQYF. The CDR3 coding sequence is TGTGCCTCCTCTGGGGGGTACTACGAGCAGTACTTC.

This clone has ten or more counts. The chain employs TRBV6-1 and TRBJ2-3; tentative D call: TRBD2 (7 bases). Germline CDR1 and CDR2: MNHNS and SASEGT. Trimming shortened V by 1 base and J by 6 bases, and 11 bases separated the two germline ends. This CDR3 region has 14 residues. For the CDR3, the DNA is TGTGCCAGCAGTGAAGTCAGGGGAGGGGATACGCAGTATTTT. Its protein is CASSEVRGGDTQYF.

This clone was seen many times. The chain employs TRBV28 and TRBJ2-7, with D unclear. The germline V gene has CDR1 MDHEN and CDR2 SYDVKM. Deletions cut 3 bases from V and 2 bases from J, with 8 bases between. The CDR3 is made up of 13 amino acids. CDR3 in amino acids: CASSLTQPYEQYF. For the CDR3, the DNA is TGTGCCAGCAGTTTGACGCAGCCCTACGAGCAGTACTTC.

This clone came up many times. The V call is TRBV7-9, the J call TRBJ1-1, with D perhaps matching TRBD1 (6 bases). Trimming shortened V by 3 bases and J by 2 bases, and 10 bases separated the two germline ends. Germline CDR1 reads SEHNR; CDR2 reads FQNEAQ (reference sequence). The length of the CDR3 is 14 residues. The CDR3 DNA is TGTGCCAGCAGCTTGGACAGAACTAACACTGAAGCTTTCTTT. It yields the protein CASSLDRTNTEAFF.

The chain employs TRBV6-1 and TRBJ2-1, with D perhaps matching TRBD1 or TRBD2 (5 bases each). V lost 5 bases, J lost 7 bases, and 18 bases lay in between. The CDR3 has 15 amino acids. The germline V gene encodes CDR1 MNHNS and CDR2 SASEGT. The CDR3 loop is CASSQVLVGPNEQFF. CDR3 nucleotide sequence: TGTGCCAGCAGTCAGGTACTAGTGGGGCCTAATGAGCAGTTCTTC.

At least ten counts were recorded for this clone. The gene calls are TRBV27 and TRBJ2-6; no reliable D call. The germline gives CDR1 MNHEY, CDR2 SMNVEV (reference sequence). The CDR3 is 14 amino acids. Trimming took off 6 bases at V and 1 base at J, with 7 bases between the two ends. Here the CDR3 reads CASSTLSGANVLTF. The CDR3 nucleotides read TGTGCCAGCAGCACCCTGTCTGGGGCCAACGTCCTGACTTTC.

Written as DNA, the CDR3 is TGTGCCAGCAGCAAACAGCCCACCTATGGAAACACCATATATTTT. Translation gives CASSKQPTYGNTIYF. V is TRBV6-1 and J is TRBJ1-3; D call uncertain. From germline, CDR1 is MNHNS and CDR2 SASEGT. CDR3 length: 15 amino acids. Between the trimmed V and J ends, which lost 6 bases and 3 bases, there was a span of 15 bases.